These 24 T cell receptor beta chains came from one sample sequenced in a study of T cell repertoires in cytomegalovirus infection. One entry per CDR3 protein results from TCRdb running MiXCR on the reads. The sample contains almost 500,000 distinct CDR3 sequences, about 11% of which appear only once. Input material: PBMCs. These receptors all come from a human donor in good health (CMV status not recorded). Some clones in this sample may be carry-over from other donors' samples.

The table lists this clonotype with a few counts. J is TRBJ2-4 and V is TRBV9; D may be TRBD2 (5 bases). CDR3 length equals 13 residues. V was clipped by 4 bases and J by 1 base, with 6 bases between them. CDR1 SGDLS and CDR2 YYNGEE come from the germline V gene. The CDR3 nucleotides are TGTGCCAGCAGCCCGGGGGCCAAAAACATTCAGTACTTC. This sequence encodes CASSPGAKNIQYF. Supplemented by reference TRBV9 and TRBJ2-4, the full variable domain reads DSGVTQTPKHLITATGQRVTLRCSPRSGDLSVYWYQQSLDQGLQFLIQYYNGEERAKGNILERFSAQQFPDLHSELNLSSLELGDSALYFCASSPGAKNIQYFGAGTRLSVL.

This clonotype was seen many times. This chain links TRBV20-1 with TRBJ2-2; 8 bases fit TRBD2. Germline V gene lookup returns CDR1 DFQATT and CDR2 SNEGSKA (reference sequence). This CDR3 spans 14 amino acids. Trimming took 6 bases from V and 4 from J; bases not matched to a gene: 7. Written as DNA, the CDR3 is TGCAGTGCCTCTGCCGGGAGGGCCACCGGGGAGCTGTTTTTT. Protein sequence: CSASAGRATGELFF.

This clonotype was recorded at least ten times. This chain connects TRBV6-1 to TRBJ1-5; TRBD1 might be the D (5 bases). V was shortened by 0 bases and J by 2 bases, with 8 bases between the two germline ends. In germline, CDR1 is MNHNS, CDR2 SASEGT. The CDR3 covers 15 residues. The CDR3 protein is CASSEARGGNQPQHF. The CDR3 DNA sequence: TGTGCCAGCAGTGAAGCGCGGGGGGGCAATCAGCCCCAGCATTTT.

This clonotype was observed at least ten times. This chain uses TRBV2 with TRBJ1-5; D is uncertain. Germline CDR1 and CDR2: SNHLY and FYNNEI. The CDR3 extends over 14 amino acids. The V end was cut by 8 bases, the J end by 1 base, with 12 bases between. The CDR3, as DNA: TGTGCCAGCTCGTTTTTAGAGAGCAATCAGCCCCAGCATTTT. It encodes CASSFLESNQPQHF.

This clonotype was observed at least ten times. The chain is built from TRBV6-1 and TRBJ1-1; 8 bases line up with TRBD1. CDR1 and CDR2 (germline): MNHNS, SASEGT. Trimming cost V 5 bases and J 6 bases; bases outside gene matches: 11. The CDR3 loop spans 15 amino acids. In DNA, the CDR3 is TGTGCCAGCAGTTTAGACAGGGGAGCTCTTGCTGAAGCTTTCTTT. This encodes CASSLDRGALAEAFF.

Many counts were recorded for this clonotype. The chain combines TRBV7-2 with TRBJ2-7; D could derive from TRBD1 or TRBD2 (5 bases each). Trimming removed 5 bases at V and 4 bases at J, with 15 bases between. Germline V gene lookup returns CDR1 SGHTA and CDR2 FQGNSA. This CDR3 comprises 14 residues. In DNA, the CDR3 is TGTGCCAGCAGCATATGGGGACGGAATTACGAGCAGTACTTC. This encodes CASSIWGRNYEQYF.

This clonotype has at least ten counts. This chain links TRBV7-9 with TRBJ2-2; 9 bases are shared with TRBD2. This CDR3 region has 16 residues. V lost 3 bases, J lost 7 bases, and 9 bases stayed unmatched. The germline CDR1 and CDR2 sequences are SEHNR and FQNEAQ (reference sequence). The CDR3 here is CASSLERGAEVGELFF. Written as DNA, the CDR3 is TGTGCCAGCAGCTTGGAGCGGGGGGCCGAGGTCGGGGAGCTGTTTTTT.

This clonotype was recorded a few times. The chain is built from TRBV6-5 and TRBJ1-5, with no clear D. The V gene's germline CDR1 is MNHEY and CDR2 SVGAGI. Trimming removed 8 bases at V and 7 bases at J, with 15 bases between. This CDR3 has 13 amino acids. CDR3 bases: TGTGCCAGCGGGAACGTAGGCCAACAGCCCCAGCATTTT. It is translated as CASGNVGQQPQHF.

This clonotype was detected once. This chain joins TRBV20-1 and TRBJ2-5; TRBD2 matches 10 bases. V lost 0 bases and J lost 5; bases outside the gene matches: 6. CDR3 size: 15 residues. CDR1 and CDR2 from the germline V gene are DFQATT and SNEGSKA (reference sequence). In DNA form, the CDR3 reads TGCAGTGCTAGAGACGGAGCGGGAGGGGAGGAGACCCAGTACTTC. This gives the protein CSARDGAGGEETQYF.

This clonotype showed up many times. The chain employs TRBV7-3 and TRBJ2-2; no clear D. Germline CDR1 is SGHTA and CDR2 is FQGTGA. The CDR3 length is 16 residues. V was pared by 5 bases and J by 1 base, with 14 bases between. This CDR3 is CASSPLLGRNTGELFF. CDR3 DNA: TGTGCCAGCAGCCCCCTCCTGGGCAGGAACACCGGGGAGCTGTTTTTT. Full variable domain (missing parts from reference TRBV7-3 and TRBJ2-2): GAGVSQTPSNKVTEKGKYVELRCDPISGHTALYWYRQSLGQGPEFLIYFQGTGAADDSGLPNDRFFAVRPEGSVSTLKIQRTERGDSAVYLCASSPLLGRNTGELFFGEGSRLTVL.

This clonotype was seen many times. The chain carries TRBV7-2 and TRBJ2-5; TRBD2 aligns across 9 bases. This CDR3 has 14 residues. Per the germline V gene, CDR1 is SGHTA and CDR2 is FQGNSA. With V trimmed by 4 bases and J by 5 bases, 5 bases remained unmatched. The CDR3 region is CASSWTSDEETQYF. CDR3 sequence (DNA): TGTGCCAGCAGCTGGACTAGCGATGAGGAGACCCAGTACTTC. The variable domain in full, with the rest retrieved from reference TRBV7-2 and TRBJ2-5, is GAGVSQSPSNKVTEKGKDVELRCDPISGHTALYWYRQSLGQGLEFLIYFQGNSAPDKSGLPSDRFSAERTGGSVSTLTIQRTQQEDSAVYLCASSWTSDEETQYFGPGTRLLVL.

A few counts support this clonotype. The junction and the germline gene differ at one end; a read error may be behind it. The CDR3 spells CASSPFPGLAESGRLF. CDR3 in DNA: TGCGCCAGCAGCCCGTTTCCGGGACTAGCCGAATCAGGACGGCTCTTC. This chain joins TRBV5-1 and TRBJ2-1; 9 nucleotides line up with TRBD2. CDR3 length: 16 residues. Germline values: CDR1 SGHRS, CDR2 YFSETQ.

This clonotype was picked up a small number of times. This chain links TRBV5-1 with TRBJ2-7; 10 bases map to TRBD1. Germline values: CDR1 SGHRS, CDR2 YFSETQ. The CDR3 totals 15 residues. With 4 bases clipped from V and 2 bases from J, the junction kept 6 bases outside the gene matches. This CDR3 is CASSPSGTGAYEQYF. The CDR3 DNA sequence: TGCGCCAGCAGCCCTTCCGGGACAGGGGCCTACGAGCAGTACTTC.

This clonotype was picked up many times. J is TRBJ2-4 and V is TRBV19; TRBD2 might be the D (6 bases). The V gene's germline CDR1 is LNHDA and CDR2 SQIVND (reference sequence). CDR3 length: 15 residues. The V end lost 6 bases, the J end lost 0 bases, and 12 bases lay between the germline ends. The CDR3 DNA is TGTGCCAGTAGCCGGGGGTTGCTAGCCAAAAACATTCAGTACTTC. Its protein product is CASSRGLLAKNIQYF.

This clonotype appeared many times. The rearrangement joins TRBV5-4 to TRBJ2-1; TRBD2 matches 10 bases. The CDR3 length is 16 residues. From germline, CDR1 is SGHNT and CDR2 YYREEE (reference sequence). Trimming removed 4 bases from V and 7 bases from J; junction bases left unmatched: 11. This CDR3 is CASSQSLAGVGNEQFF. CDR3 nucleotides: TGTGCCAGCAGCCAATCTCTAGCGGGAGTAGGGAATGAGCAGTTCTTC.

This clonotype came up many times. The chain has TRBV6-6 and TRBJ2-7, with D tentatively TRBD2 (6 bases). The germline V and J ends were trimmed by 2 bases and 5 bases, with 16 bases remaining between them. The CDR3 runs to 15 residues. Germline V lookup: CDR1 MNHNY, CDR2 SVGAGI (reference sequence). The CDR3, as DNA: TGTGCCAGCAGTTACCAAGCGGGCGTGCCTGACGAGCAGTACTTC. Its protein is CASSYQAGVPDEQYF.

This clonotype was detected only once. The rearrangement links TRBV20-1 to TRBJ2-4; the D gene is possibly TRBD2 (6 bases). V was pared by 6 bases and J by 1 base, with 13 bases between. The CDR3 covers 14 residues. The V gene's germline CDR1 is DFQATT and CDR2 SNEGSKA (reference sequence). In nucleotides, the CDR3 is TGCAGTGCACCCTTAAGCGGGGCCAAAAACATTCAGTACTTC. As protein: CSAPLSGAKNIQYF.

This clonotype was counted at least ten times. This sequence joins TRBV20-1 and TRBJ1-5; D is ambiguous. The CDR3 contains 14 residues. Between the trimmed V and J ends, which lost 0 bases and 1 base, there was a span of 7 bases. Germline CDR1 and CDR2: DFQATT and SNEGSKA (reference sequence). CDR3 sequence (DNA): TGCAGTGCTAGAGATAAGGACAGCAATCAGCCCCAGCATTTT. Translated, it gives CSARDKDSNQPQHF.

The chain employs TRBV27 and TRBJ1-1; D ambiguous. Between the trimmed V and J ends, which lost 0 bases and 0 bases, there was a span of 8 bases. Germline CDR1 MNHEY, CDR2 SMNVEV (reference sequence). The CDR3 loop spans 15 amino acids. The CDR3 nucleotides read TGTGCCAGCAGTTTATCCCGGGGAATGAACACTGAAGCTTTCTTT. This codes for CASSLSRGMNTEAFF.

This clonotype showed up many times. The chain has TRBV7-8 and TRBJ1-1, with unresolved D. V lost 2 bases and J lost 13, with 20 bases in between. The CDR3 runs to 14 residues. Germline V gene lookup returns CDR1 SGHVS and CDR2 FQNEAQ. CDR3 DNA: TGTGCCAGCAGCTTACTCCTATCACGGGAAGTTGTTTTCTTT. Translated: CASSLLLSREVVFF.

This clonotype has ten or more counts. This chain links TRBV7-9 with TRBJ2-1; D not resolved. The CDR3 consists of 14 residues. The V and J ends lost 8 bases and 0 bases respectively, with 11 bases between them. Germline values: CDR1 SEHNR, CDR2 FQNEAQ (reference sequence). The DNA of the CDR3 is TGTGCCAGCGCACCTTCCGGCTCCTACAATGAGCAGTTCTTC. Its translation is CASAPSGSYNEQFF.

There are many counts of this clonotype. The V and J genes are TRBV7-2 and TRBJ1-1; TRBD1 is a possible D gene (6 bases). V gave up 0 bases and J gave up 6 bases, with 11 bases separating them. CDR3 size: 14 residues. Per germline, CDR1 SGHTA and CDR2 FQGNSA. The DNA for the CDR3 is TGTGCCAGCAGCTTAGCTTCACAGGGCTCTGAAGCTTTCTTT. Its protein product is CASSLASQGSEAFF.

This clonotype was picked up a small number of times. V is TRBV10-3 and J is TRBJ2-2; 9 bases fit TRBD2. The V gene end was trimmed by 6 bases and the J gene end by 4 bases; junction bases not matched to a gene: 12. The CDR3 spans 17 residues. Germline CDR1 is ENHRY and CDR2 is SYGVKD. CDR3: CAISPGGLAGLTGELFF. CDR3 DNA: TGTGCCATCAGCCCGGGAGGGCTAGCGGGACTCACCGGGGAGCTGTTTTTT.

The V call is TRBV7-9, the J call TRBJ2-2; D is possibly TRBD1 or TRBD2 (5 bases each). Looked up from germline, CDR1 is SEHNR and CDR2 is FQNEAQ (reference sequence). The CDR3 runs 16 residues. The ends were cut back, 5 bases at V and 0 bases at J, with 13 bases in the middle. CDR3 protein: CASSPRGVPNTGELFF. The CDR3 DNA follows: TGTGCCAGCAGCCCGCGAGGGGTGCCGAACACCGGGGAGCTGTTTTTT. The full variable domain, its missing parts supplied by reference TRBV7-9 and TRBJ2-2, is DTGVSQNPRHKITKRGQNVTFRCDPISEHNRLYWYRQTLGQGPEFLTYFQNEAQLEKSRLLSDRFSAERPKGSFSTLEIQRTEQGDSAMYLCASSPRGVPNTGELFFGEGSRLTVL.